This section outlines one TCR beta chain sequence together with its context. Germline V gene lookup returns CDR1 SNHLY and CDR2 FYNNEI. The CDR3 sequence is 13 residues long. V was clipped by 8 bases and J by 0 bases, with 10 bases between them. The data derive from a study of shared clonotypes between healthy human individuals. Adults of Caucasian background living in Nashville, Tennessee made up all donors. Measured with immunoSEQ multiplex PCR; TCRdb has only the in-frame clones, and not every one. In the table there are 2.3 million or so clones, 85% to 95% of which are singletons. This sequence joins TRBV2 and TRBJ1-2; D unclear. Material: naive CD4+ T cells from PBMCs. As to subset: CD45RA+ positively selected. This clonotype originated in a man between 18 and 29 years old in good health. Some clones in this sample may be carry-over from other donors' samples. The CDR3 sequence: CASGRATNYGYTF. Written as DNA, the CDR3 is TGTGCCAGCGGGAGGGCTACTAACTATGGCTACACCTTC.